The next 19 T cell receptor beta chains were all read from a single sample in a study of cytomegalovirus exposure and HLA in healthy donors. Primers for the PCR totalled 60 Vbeta and 13 Jbeta. Method: immunoSEQ multiplex PCR; TCRdb's copy keeps in-frame clones and lacks some. This table holds around 110,000 clones, more than 65% found once. Sequenced input: PBMCs. The receptors were gathered from a woman in her 30s in good health and CMV-seronegative.

The chain uses TRBV6-1 and TRBJ2-1; D perhaps matches TRBD1 (5 bases). Trimming removed 1 base from V and 0 bases from J, with 7 bases in between. This CDR3 region has 15 residues. CDR1 is MNHNS, CDR2 SASEGT, per germline. As DNA, the CDR3 is TGTGCCAGCAGTGAAGAGCAGGGCTCCTACAATGAGCAGTTCTTC. It is translated as CASSEEQGSYNEQFF.

In DNA, the CDR3 is TGTGCCTGGGGGACTAGCGGGAGAGTAGGGAATGAGCAGTTCTTC. Protein product: CAWGTSGRVGNEQFF. The chain couples TRBV30 to TRBJ2-1, with 14 bases matching TRBD2. Trimming at V came to 5 bases and at J to 7 bases, leaving 7 bases not matched to a gene. From germline, CDR1 is GTSNPN and CDR2 SVGIG (reference sequence). CDR3 size: 15 residues. Full variable domain (remainder filled in from reference TRBV30 and TRBJ2-1): SQTIHQWPATLVQPVGSPLSLECTVEGTSNPNLYWYRQAAGRGLQLLFYSVGIGQISSEVPQNLSASRPQDRQFILSSKKLLLSDSGFYLCAWGTSGRVGNEQFFGPGTRLTVL.

The gene calls are TRBV4-3 and TRBJ1-5; weak D call: TRBD1 (5 bases). The ends were cut back, 0 bases at V and 7 bases at J, with 13 bases in the middle. The germline gives CDR1 LGHNA, CDR2 YSLEER. This CDR3 contains 15 residues. The CDR3 DNA reads TGCGCCAGCAGCCAAGAAGCAGCGAAGGGGCAGCCCCAGCATTTT. The encoded protein is CASSQEAAKGQPQHF.

V usage is TRBV5-4 and J usage is TRBJ2-1; 11 bases align to TRBD2. CDR3 length: 16 residues. The trim removed 0 bases at V and 5 bases at J, leaving 4 bases unmatched. Germline V gene data show CDR1 as SGHNT and CDR2 as YYREEE (reference sequence). This CDR3 is CASSLGGTSGHNEQFF. In nucleotides, the CDR3 is TGTGCCAGCAGCTTGGGGGGGACTAGCGGTCACAATGAGCAGTTCTTC.

The chain carries TRBV27 and TRBJ2-4, with D possibly TRBD1 on 5 matching bases. The length of the CDR3 is 14 residues. The germline V gene encodes CDR1 MNHEY and CDR2 SMNVEV (reference sequence). Trimming took off 5 bases at V and 3 bases at J, with 11 bases between the two ends. CDR3 loop: CASSGWGGKNIQYF. The CDR3 DNA reads as TGTGCCAGCAGTGGGTGGGGCGGCAAAAACATTCAGTACTTC.

The genes are TRBV6-6 and TRBJ2-5; tentative D call: TRBD2 (6 bases). The CDR3 spans 13 residues. V was pared by 5 bases and J by 1 base, with 8 bases between. Germline lookup yields CDR1 MNHNY and CDR2 SVGAGI (reference sequence). The CDR3 protein is CASSPGAQETQYF. The CDR3 nucleotides read TGTGCCAGCAGTCCGGGAGCCCAAGAGACCCAGTACTTC.

The chain links TRBV5-5 to TRBJ1-2, with 7 bases aligning to TRBD1. Trimming removed 4 bases from V and 4 bases from J; junction bases left unmatched: 13. The germline gives CDR1 SGHKS, CDR2 YYEKEE (reference sequence). This CDR3 spans 16 amino acids. CDR3 sequence (DNA): TGTGCCAGCAGCCCGTCGGCGACAGGGACTCTCTATGGCTACACCTTC. Residues: CASSPSATGTLYGYTF.

In DNA form, the CDR3 reads TGCGCCAGCAGCTTGGAGGCAGGGGTTATACCTGAAGCTTTCTTT. The encoded protein is CASSLEAGVIPEAFF. V usage is TRBV5-1 and J usage is TRBJ1-1, with D maybe TRBD1 (6 bases). This CDR3 contains 15 residues. Trimming took 0 bases from V and 6 from J, leaving 15 bases between them. Germline V CDR1 and CDR2: SGHRS, YFSETQ. The variable domain in full, completed from reference TRBV5-1 and TRBJ1-1, reads KAGVTQTPRYLIKTRGQQVTLSCSPISGHRSVSWYQQTPGQGLQFLFEYFSETQRNKGNFPGRFSGRQFSNSRSEMNVSTLELGDSALYLCASSLEAGVIPEAFFGQGTRLTVV.

In regard to this clone: A junction boundary mismatches the germline segment, possibly from a read error. The chain is built from TRBV7-7 and TRBJ2-7, with TRBD1 matching 8 bases. The CDR3 spans 14 residues. Germline CDR1 reads SSHAT; CDR2 reads FNYEAQ (reference sequence). The CDR3 loop reads CASSFGTGYAEQYF. CDR3 DNA sequence: TGTGCTAGCAGCTTCGGGACAGGTTATGCCGAGCAGTACTTC.

This chain uses TRBV7-6 with TRBJ1-2; no definite D call. With 4 bases removed from V and 1 base from J, the gap between germline ends came to 13 bases. CDR3 length equals 15 residues. Germline-derived CDR1 and CDR2 are SGHVS and FNYEAQ. CDR3 loop: CASSSTGSDNYGYTF. CDR3 DNA: TGTGCCAGCAGCTCAACGGGGAGTGATAACTATGGCTACACCTTC.

The genes are TRBV30 and TRBJ1-2, with 9 bases aligning to TRBD1. V was clipped by 2 bases and J by 5 bases; unmatched bases: 12. The CDR3 is 16 residues long. The germline CDR1 and CDR2 sequences are GTSNPN and SVGIG (reference sequence). The CDR3 DNA reads TGTGCCTGGAGTAGCCTACCGGGACAGGGATTTTATGGCTACACCTTC. The encoded protein is CAWSSLPGQGFYGYTF. The full variable domain, rest sourced from reference TRBV30 and TRBJ1-2, is SQTIHQWPATLVQPVGSPLSLECTVEGTSNPNLYWYRQAAGRGLQLLFYSVGIGQISSEVPQNLSASRPQDRQFILSSKKLLLSDSGFYLCAWSSLPGQGFYGYTFGSGTRLTVV.

Details on this clone: The same CDR3 is also encoded by other DNA sequences in this sample. This chain links TRBV5-4 with TRBJ2-6; D not resolved. This CDR3 has 15 amino acids. Germline V gives CDR1 SGHNT, CDR2 YYREEE (reference sequence). Trimming removed 0 bases from V and 0 bases from J, with 4 bases in between. The CDR3 DNA reads as TGTGCCAGCAGCTTGGACTCCTCTGGGGCCAACGTCCTGACTTTC. The encoded protein is CASSLDSSGANVLTF.

V is TRBV6-1 and J is TRBJ1-2; D unresolved. Per germline, CDR1 MNHNS and CDR2 SASEGT. The CDR3 totals 13 residues. Trimming removed 6 bases from V and 2 bases from J, with 10 bases in between. CDR3 sequence: CASRAQVNYGYTF. For the CDR3, the DNA is TGTGCCAGCAGGGCACAAGTGAACTATGGCTACACCTTC.

The V and J genes are TRBV2 and TRBJ1-3, with unresolved D. Germline CDR1 and CDR2: SNHLY and FYNNEI. CDR3 length: 17 amino acids. With 4 bases removed from V and 0 bases from J, the gap between germline ends came to 16 bases. CDR3: CASSVSVSSSSGNTIYF. The CDR3 region has the DNA TGTGCCAGCAGTGTGAGCGTTTCATCCAGCTCTGGAAACACCATATATTTT.

This clone was detected only a few times. CDR3: CASSQGDRTYGYTF. The CDR3 coding sequence is TGCGCCAGCAGCCAAGGGGACAGAACCTATGGCTACACCTTC. V and J are TRBV4-1 and TRBJ1-2; 7 bases line up with TRBD1. The V segment lost 1 base and the J segment 4 bases; nucleotides outside the gene matches: 3. Germline V gives CDR1 MGHRA, CDR2 YSYEKL. This CDR3 region has 14 residues.

This chain uses TRBV7-3 with TRBJ2-3, with D possibly TRBD2 on 5 matching bases. V lost 4 bases and J 6 bases, leaving 8 bases between the germline ends. The CDR3 is 12 amino acids. CDR1 is SGHTA and CDR2 is FQGTGA in the germline V gene. CDR3 coding DNA: TGTGCCAGCAGCTCCCCGGGGGATACGCAGTATTTT. Residues: CASSSPGDTQYF.

This clone occurred a few times. The chain carries TRBV18 and TRBJ1-1; D uncertain. The V and J ends lost 2 bases and 1 base respectively, with 8 bases between them. The germline V gene encodes CDR1 KGHSH and CDR2 LQKENI. The CDR3 contains 14 residues. In nucleotides, the CDR3 is TGTGCCAGCTCACCAGAAACAGCGAACACTGAAGCTTTCTTT. Translating gives CASSPETANTEAFF.

This sequence joins TRBV5-1 and TRBJ2-7; 8 nucleotides align to TRBD1. Trimming cost V 4 bases and J 4 bases; bases outside gene matches: 13. The germline gives CDR1 SGHRS, CDR2 YFSETQ. CDR3 length equals 16 residues. CDR3 bases: TGCGCCAGCAGCCCTAACGACAGGGGACTTTCGTACGAGCAGTACTTC. This encodes CASSPNDRGLSYEQYF.

This clone appeared a few times. The CDR3 protein is CASSRGTGENEQFF. Written as DNA, the CDR3 is TGCGCCAGCAGCCGTGGGACAGGGGAAAATGAGCAGTTCTTC. The chain recombines TRBV4-3 with TRBJ2-1, with 10 bases identical to TRBD1. From germline, CDR1 is LGHNA and CDR2 YSLEER. This CDR3 is built from 14 residues. V lost 4 bases, J lost 7 bases, and 4 bases stayed unmatched.